Listed here are 9 T cell receptor beta chains from one sample, sequenced in a study of blood T cell repertoires in COVID-19. The method was immunoSEQ multiplex PCR; TCRdb's version includes in-frame clones alone and lacks a portion of them. This sample has around 400,000 clones, with more than 75% found just once. Sequenced: peripheral blood. The receptor set was obtained from a woman in her 30s with COVID-19, enrolled during active disease.

The rearrangement uses TRBV4-1 and TRBJ2-5, with 8 bases fitting TRBD2. J gave up 5 bases and V 1 base, and 6 bases lay outside the gene matches. In germline, CDR1 is MGHRA, CDR2 YSYEKL. The CDR3 spans 15 residues. The CDR3 DNA is TGCGCCAGCAGCCAAGTGGGCGGGGGGCCTGAGACCCAGTACTTC. As protein: CASSQVGGGPETQYF.

The genes are TRBV5-1 and TRBJ2-7; 10 bases map to TRBD1. Germline V gene sequence: CDR1 SGHRS, CDR2 YFSETQ. This CDR3 spans 14 amino acids. Unmatched junction bases numbered 5, after V lost 2 bases and J lost 6 bases. CDR3 region: CASSFDRGRREQYF. For the CDR3, the DNA is TGCGCCAGCAGCTTCGACAGGGGGCGTCGCGAGCAGTACTTC.

The V gene is TRBV10-1, the J gene TRBJ2-1; 16 bases line up with TRBD2. This CDR3 has 16 amino acids. The germline gives CDR1 WNHNN, CDR2 SYGVQD (reference sequence). V lost 2 bases, J lost 7 bases, and 2 bases stayed unmatched. The CDR3 DNA reads TGCGCCAGCAGTGAGGGGACTAGCGGGGGGGGAAATGAGCAGTTCTTC. Translated, it gives CASSEGTSGGGNEQFF.

The chain joins TRBV3-1 (or the pseudogene TRBV3-2) to TRBJ2-3; D might be TRBD2 (7 bases). The CDR3 length is 14 residues. Per germline, CDR1 LGHDT and CDR2 YNNKEL (reference sequence). Trimming pared 8 bases from V and 2 bases from J, leaving 14 bases between. CDR3 nucleotides: TGTGCCAGCGGGAGGGACATTCTCACAGATACGCAGTATTTT. Protein sequence: CASGRDILTDTQYF.

The CDR3 sequence: CASSADRRPSGNTIYF. The DNA of the CDR3 is TGTGCCAGCAGCGCGGACAGGCGACCCTCTGGAAACACCATATATTTT. The chain couples TRBV9 to TRBJ1-3; 7 nucleotides align to TRBD1. From germline, CDR1 is SGDLS and CDR2 YYNGEE. J was trimmed by 0 bases and V by 3 bases; bases with no gene match: 6. This CDR3 contains 16 residues.

This clone was seen more than once but under ten times. V usage is TRBV10-1 and J usage is TRBJ2-5; tentatively, D is TRBD1 (6 bases). Per the germline V gene, CDR1 is WNHNN and CDR2 is SYGVQD (reference sequence). The CDR3 is 15 amino acids. V dropped 3 bases and J dropped 1 base, with 12 bases sitting between them. CDR3 region: CASSEQGGLQETQYF. The CDR3 DNA is TGCGCCAGCAGTGAACAGGGCGGACTCCAAGAGACCCAGTACTTC.

The rearrangement joins TRBV19 to TRBJ2-2; tentatively, D is TRBD2 (5 bases). V dropped 11 bases and J dropped 7 bases, with 11 bases sitting between them. The CDR3 is 11 amino acids. CDR1 and CDR2 from the germline V gene are LNHDA and SQIVND (reference sequence). In nucleotides, the CDR3 is TGTGCCGCCCGGGGTGACGGGGAGCTGTTTTTT. Amino acid sequence: CAARGDGELFF.

Details on this clone: The sample contains more than one DNA sequence encoding this CDR3. The V gene is TRBV2, the J gene TRBJ1-5; possibly TRBD1 for D (6 bases). V shed 6 bases and J shed 0 bases, with 12 bases lying between them. The CDR3 is 15 residues long. Germline CDR1 is SNHLY and CDR2 is FYNNEI. CDR3: CASRPDRNSNQPQHF. The CDR3 nucleotides read TGTGCCAGCAGACCAGACAGGAATAGCAATCAGCCCCAGCATTTT. Supplemented by reference TRBV2 and TRBJ1-5, the full variable domain reads EPEVTQTPSHQVTQMGQEVILRCVPISNHLYFYWYRQILGQKVEFLVSFYNNEISEKSEIFDDQFSVERPDGSNFTLKIRSTKLEDSAMYFCASRPDRNSNQPQHFGDGTRLSIL.

The chain employs TRBV6-6 and TRBJ2-2; 7 bases line up with TRBD2. This CDR3 contains 16 residues. The junction had 11 bases not matched to a gene; V was cut back by 6 bases and J by 4 bases. In germline, CDR1 is MNHNY, CDR2 SVGAGI (reference sequence). The CDR3 nucleotides are TGTGCCAGCAGACTTCTCCCGGGAGGAACCACCGGGGAGCTGTTTTTT. This codes for CASRLLPGGTTGELFF.